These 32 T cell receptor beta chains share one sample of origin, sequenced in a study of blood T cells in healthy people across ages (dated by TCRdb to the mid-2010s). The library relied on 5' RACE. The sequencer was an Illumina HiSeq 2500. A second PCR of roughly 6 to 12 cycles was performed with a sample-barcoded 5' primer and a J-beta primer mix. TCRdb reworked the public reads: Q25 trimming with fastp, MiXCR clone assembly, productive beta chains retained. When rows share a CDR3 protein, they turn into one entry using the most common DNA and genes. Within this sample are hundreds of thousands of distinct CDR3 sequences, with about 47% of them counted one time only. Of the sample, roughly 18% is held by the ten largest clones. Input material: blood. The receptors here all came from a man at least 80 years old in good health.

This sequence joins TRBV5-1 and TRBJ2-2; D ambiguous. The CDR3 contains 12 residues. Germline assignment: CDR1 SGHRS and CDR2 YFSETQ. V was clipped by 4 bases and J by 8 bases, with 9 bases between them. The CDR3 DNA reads TGCGCCAGCAGCCTAGACCAGGGGGAGCTGTTTTTT. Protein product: CASSLDQGELFF.

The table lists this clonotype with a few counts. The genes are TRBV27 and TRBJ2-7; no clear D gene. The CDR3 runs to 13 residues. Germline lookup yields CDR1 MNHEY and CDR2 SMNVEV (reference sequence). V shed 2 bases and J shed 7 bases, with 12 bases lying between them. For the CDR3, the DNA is TGTGCCAGCAGTTTACGTACGGCTTGGGAGCAGTACTTC. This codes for CASSLRTAWEQYF.

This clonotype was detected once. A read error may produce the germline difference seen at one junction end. CDR3 sequence (DNA): TGTGCCAGCAGCGTGACTAGCGGAGGTGCGTTGGGTGAGCAGCACTTC. It codes for CASSVTSGGALGEQHF. The genes are TRBV9 and TRBJ2-5; 9 bases fit TRBD2. Germline V gives CDR1 SGDLS, CDR2 YYNGEE. The CDR3 runs to 16 residues.

The CDR3 DNA follows: TGTGCCAGCAGGGTTTACACCGGGGAGCTGTTTTTT. Protein product: CASRVYTGELFF. The rearrangement links TRBV2 to TRBJ2-2; D call uncertain. The CDR3 runs 12 residues. Germline CDR1 and CDR2: SNHLY and FYNNEI. Trimming removed 6 bases from V and 3 bases from J, with 5 bases in between.

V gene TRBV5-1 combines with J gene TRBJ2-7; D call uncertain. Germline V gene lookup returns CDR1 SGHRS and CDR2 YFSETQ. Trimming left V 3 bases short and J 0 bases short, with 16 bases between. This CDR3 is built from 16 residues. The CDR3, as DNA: TGCGCCAGCAGCTCCTCCTATCAGGTTAGCTCCTACGAGCAGTACTTC. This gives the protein CASSSSYQVSSYEQYF.

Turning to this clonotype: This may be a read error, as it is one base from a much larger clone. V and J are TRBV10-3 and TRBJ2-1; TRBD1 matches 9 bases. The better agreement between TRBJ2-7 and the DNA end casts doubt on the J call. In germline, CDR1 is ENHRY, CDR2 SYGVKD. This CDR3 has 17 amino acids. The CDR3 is CAISKQTGGVSYNEQYF. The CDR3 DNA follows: TGTGCCATCAGTAAACAGACAGGGGGAGTCTCCTACAATGAGCAGTACTTC.

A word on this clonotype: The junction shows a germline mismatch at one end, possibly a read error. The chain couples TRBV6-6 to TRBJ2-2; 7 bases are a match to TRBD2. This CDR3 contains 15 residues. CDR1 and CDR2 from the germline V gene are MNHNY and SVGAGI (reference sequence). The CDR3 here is CTSRFGGGGTGELFF. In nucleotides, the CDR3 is TGTACCAGCCGTTTCGGCGGGGGAGGCACCGGGGAGCTGTTTTTT.

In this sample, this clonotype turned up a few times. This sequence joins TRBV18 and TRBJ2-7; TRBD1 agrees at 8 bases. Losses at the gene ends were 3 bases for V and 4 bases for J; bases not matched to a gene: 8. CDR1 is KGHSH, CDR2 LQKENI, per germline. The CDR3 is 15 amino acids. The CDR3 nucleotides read TGTGCCAGCTCACCGGGGACAGGAAACCCGTACGAGCAGTACTTC. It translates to CASSPGTGNPYEQYF.

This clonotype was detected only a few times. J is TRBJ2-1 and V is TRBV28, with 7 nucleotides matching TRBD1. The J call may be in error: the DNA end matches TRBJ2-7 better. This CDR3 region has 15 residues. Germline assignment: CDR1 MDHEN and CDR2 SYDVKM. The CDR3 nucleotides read TGTGCCAGCAGTTCAGGGGGTAACTCCTACAATGAGCAGTACTTC. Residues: CASSSGGNSYNEQYF.

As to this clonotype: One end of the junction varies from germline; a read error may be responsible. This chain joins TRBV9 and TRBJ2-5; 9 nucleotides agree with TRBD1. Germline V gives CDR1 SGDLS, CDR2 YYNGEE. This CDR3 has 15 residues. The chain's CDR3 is CTSSVADRGFETQYF. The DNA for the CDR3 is TGTACCAGCAGCGTAGCGGACAGGGGATTTGAGACCCAGTACTTC. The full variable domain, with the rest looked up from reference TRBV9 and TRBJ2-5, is DSGVTQTPKHLITATGQRVTLRCSPRSGDLSVYWYQQSLDQGLQFLIQYYNGEERAKGNILERFSAQQFPDLHSELNLSSLELGDSALYFCTSSVADRGFETQYFGPGTRLLVL.

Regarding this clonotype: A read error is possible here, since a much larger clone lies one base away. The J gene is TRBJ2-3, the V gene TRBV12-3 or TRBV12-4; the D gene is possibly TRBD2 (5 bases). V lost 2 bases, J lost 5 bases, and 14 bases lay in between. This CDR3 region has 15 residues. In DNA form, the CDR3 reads TGTGCCAGCAGTTTATTCGGACTGAGGGAAGATACGCAGTATTTT. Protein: CASSLFGLREDTQYF.

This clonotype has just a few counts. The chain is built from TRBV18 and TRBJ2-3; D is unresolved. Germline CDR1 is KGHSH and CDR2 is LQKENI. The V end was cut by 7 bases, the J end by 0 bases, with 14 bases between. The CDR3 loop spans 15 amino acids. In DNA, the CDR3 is TGTGCCAGCTGTCAAGTGGCAGCTAGCACAGATACGCAGTATTTT. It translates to CASCQVAASTDTQYF.

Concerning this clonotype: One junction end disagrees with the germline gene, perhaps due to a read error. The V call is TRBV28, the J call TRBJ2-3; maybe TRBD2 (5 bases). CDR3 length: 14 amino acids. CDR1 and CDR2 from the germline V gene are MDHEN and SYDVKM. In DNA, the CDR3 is TGTGTCAGCAGCGACGGGATAAACACAGATACGCAGTATTTT. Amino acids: CVSSDGINTDTQYF.

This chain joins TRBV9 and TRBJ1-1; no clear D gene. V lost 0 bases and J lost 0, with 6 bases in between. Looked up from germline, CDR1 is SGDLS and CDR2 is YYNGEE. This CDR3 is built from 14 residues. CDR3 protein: CASSVVELNTEAFF. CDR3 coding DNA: TGTGCCAGCAGCGTAGTCGAGCTGAACACTGAAGCTTTCTTT.

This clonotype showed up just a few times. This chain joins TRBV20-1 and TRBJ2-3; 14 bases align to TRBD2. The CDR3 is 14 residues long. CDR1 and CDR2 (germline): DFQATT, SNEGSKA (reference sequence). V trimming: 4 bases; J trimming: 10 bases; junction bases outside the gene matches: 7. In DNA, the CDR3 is TGCAGTGCTACCGGGACTAGCGGGAGATACGCGCAGTATTTT. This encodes CSATGTSGRYAQYF.

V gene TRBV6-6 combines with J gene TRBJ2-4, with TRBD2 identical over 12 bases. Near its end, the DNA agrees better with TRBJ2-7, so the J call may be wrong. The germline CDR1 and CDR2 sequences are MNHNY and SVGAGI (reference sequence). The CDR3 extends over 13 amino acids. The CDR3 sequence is CATSGGAPYEQYF. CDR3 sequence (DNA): TGTGCCACTAGCGGGGGGGCCCCTTACGAGCAGTACTTC.

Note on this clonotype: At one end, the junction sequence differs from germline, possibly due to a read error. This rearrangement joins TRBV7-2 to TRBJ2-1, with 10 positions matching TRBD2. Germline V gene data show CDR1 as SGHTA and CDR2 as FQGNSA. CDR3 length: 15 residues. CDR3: CASNLRSGRAYEQFF. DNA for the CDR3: TGTGCCAGCAACTTAAGGAGCGGGAGGGCCTATGAGCAGTTCTTC.

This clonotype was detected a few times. CDR3 nucleotides: TGTGCCACCAGCGGATACCTGACTAGCGGGTCCTACGAGCAGTACTTC. As protein: CATSGYLTSGSYEQYF. The V call is TRBV15, the J call TRBJ2-7, with 10 bases identical to TRBD2. Germline CDR1 is LNHNV and CDR2 is YYDKDF (reference sequence). This CDR3 has 16 residues. V lost 5 bases, J lost 1 base, and 8 bases stayed unmatched.

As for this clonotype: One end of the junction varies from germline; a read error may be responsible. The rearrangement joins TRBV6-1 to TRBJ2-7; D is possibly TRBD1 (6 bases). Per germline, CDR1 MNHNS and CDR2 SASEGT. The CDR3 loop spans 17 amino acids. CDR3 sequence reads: CASSEVIAGTGWDEQYF. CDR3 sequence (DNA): TGTGCTAGCAGTGAGGTGATCGCAGGAACAGGGTGGGACGAGCAGTACTTC.

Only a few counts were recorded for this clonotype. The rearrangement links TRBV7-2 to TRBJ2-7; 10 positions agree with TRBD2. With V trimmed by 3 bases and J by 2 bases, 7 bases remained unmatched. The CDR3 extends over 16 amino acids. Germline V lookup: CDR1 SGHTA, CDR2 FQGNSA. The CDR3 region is CASSFSSGSWTYEQYF. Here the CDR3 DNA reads TGTGCCAGCAGCTTTTCTAGCGGGAGTTGGACCTACGAGCAGTACTTC.

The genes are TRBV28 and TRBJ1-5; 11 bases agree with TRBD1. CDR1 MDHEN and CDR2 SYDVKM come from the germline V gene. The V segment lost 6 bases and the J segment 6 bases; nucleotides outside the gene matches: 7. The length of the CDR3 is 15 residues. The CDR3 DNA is TGTGCCAGCAGGGGGGGACAGGGGGATCGTCAGCCCCAGCATTTT. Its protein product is CASRGGQGDRQPQHF.

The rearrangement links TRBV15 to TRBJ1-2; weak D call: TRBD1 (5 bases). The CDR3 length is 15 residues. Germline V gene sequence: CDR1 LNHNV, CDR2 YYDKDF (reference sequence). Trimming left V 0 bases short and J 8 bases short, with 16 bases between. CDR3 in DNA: TGTGCCACCAGCAGAGATCGGGGCGCGAGTAGAGGCTACACCTTC. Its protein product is CATSRDRGASRGYTF.

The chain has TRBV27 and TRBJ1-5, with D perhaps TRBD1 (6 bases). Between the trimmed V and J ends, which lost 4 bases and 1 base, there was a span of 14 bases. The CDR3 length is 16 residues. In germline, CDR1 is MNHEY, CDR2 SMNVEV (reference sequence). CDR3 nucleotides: TGTGCCAGCAGTTCTACAAAAGGGGGAAGCAATCAGCCCCAGCATTTT. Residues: CASSSTKGGSNQPQHF.

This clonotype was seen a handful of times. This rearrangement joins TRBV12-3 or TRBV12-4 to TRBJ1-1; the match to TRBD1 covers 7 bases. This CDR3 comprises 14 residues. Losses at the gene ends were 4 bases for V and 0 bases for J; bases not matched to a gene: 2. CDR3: CASSWTGMNTEAFF. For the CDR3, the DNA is TGTGCCAGCAGTTGGACAGGCATGAACACTGAAGCTTTCTTT.

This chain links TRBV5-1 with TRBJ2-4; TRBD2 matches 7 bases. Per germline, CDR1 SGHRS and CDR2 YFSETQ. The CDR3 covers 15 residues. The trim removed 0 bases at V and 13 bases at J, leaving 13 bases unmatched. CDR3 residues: CASSLVGGSYNEQYF. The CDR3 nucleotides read TGCGCCAGCAGCTTGGTGGGGGGGTCCTACAATGAGCAGTACTTC.

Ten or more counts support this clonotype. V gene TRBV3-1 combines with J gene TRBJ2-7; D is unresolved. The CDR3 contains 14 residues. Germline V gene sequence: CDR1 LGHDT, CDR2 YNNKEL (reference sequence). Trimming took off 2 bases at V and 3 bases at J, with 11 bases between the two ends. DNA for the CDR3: TGTGCCAGCAGCCAAAGTAATGGGTTCTACGAGCAGTACTTC. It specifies CASSQSNGFYEQYF.

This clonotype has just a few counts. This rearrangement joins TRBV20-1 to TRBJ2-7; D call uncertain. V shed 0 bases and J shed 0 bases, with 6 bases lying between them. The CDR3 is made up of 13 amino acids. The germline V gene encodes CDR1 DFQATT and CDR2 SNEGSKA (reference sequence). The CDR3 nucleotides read TGCAGTGCTAGAGACGAGGTCTCCTACGAGCAGTACTTC. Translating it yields CSARDEVSYEQYF.

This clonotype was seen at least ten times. This CDR3 reads CASSWTGSTSTDTQYF. CDR3 sequence (DNA): TGCGCCAGCAGTTGGACAGGTTCGACTAGCACAGATACGCAGTATTTT. The V and J genes are TRBV5-1 and TRBJ2-3; 7 bases match TRBD1. Trimming at V came to 5 bases and at J to 0 bases, leaving 9 bases not matched to a gene. The CDR3 extends over 16 amino acids. CDR1 is SGHRS, CDR2 YFSETQ, per germline.

DNA for the CDR3: TGTGCCAGCAGCCCATGGACAGGGGGCGTCTACGAGCAGTACTTC. It codes for CASSPWTGGVYEQYF. This chain uses TRBV5-6 with TRBJ2-7, with 11 bases lining up with TRBD1. After removal of 4 bases from V and 3 bases from J, the junction contained 6 bases not matched to a gene. This CDR3 is 15 amino acids long. Germline V gene sequence: CDR1 SGHDT, CDR2 YYEEEE.

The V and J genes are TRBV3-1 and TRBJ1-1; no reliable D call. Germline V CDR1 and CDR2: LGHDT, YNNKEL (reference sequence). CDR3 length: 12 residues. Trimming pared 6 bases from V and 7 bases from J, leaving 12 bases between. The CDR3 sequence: CASSKGDGEAFF. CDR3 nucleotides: TGTGCCAGCAGTAAGGGAGATGGTGAAGCTTTCTTT. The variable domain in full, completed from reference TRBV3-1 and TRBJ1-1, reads DTAVSQTPKYLVTQMGNDKSIKCEQNLGHDTMYWYKQDSKKFLKIMFSYNNKELIINETVPNRFSPKSPDKAHLNLHINSLELGDSAVYFCASSKGDGEAFFGQGTRLTVV.

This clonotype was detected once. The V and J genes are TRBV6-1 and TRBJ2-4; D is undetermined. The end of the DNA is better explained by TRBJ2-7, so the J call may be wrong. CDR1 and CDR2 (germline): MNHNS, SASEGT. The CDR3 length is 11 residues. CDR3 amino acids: CASSDNGEQYF. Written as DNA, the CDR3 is TGTGCCAGCAGTGACAACGGCGAGCAGTACTTC.

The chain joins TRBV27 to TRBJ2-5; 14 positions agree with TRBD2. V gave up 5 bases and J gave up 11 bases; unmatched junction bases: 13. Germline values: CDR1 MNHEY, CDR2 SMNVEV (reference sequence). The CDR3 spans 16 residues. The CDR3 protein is CASSGPGLAGVQRQYF. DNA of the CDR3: TGTGCCAGCAGTGGCCCGGGACTAGCGGGAGTACAGAGGCAGTACTTC.